This T cell receptor (beta chain) appears in the sequencing data of a study of cytomegalovirus exposure and HLA in healthy donors. Points from the study as a whole: Sequencing artifact likely explains a cluster of highly shared sequence variants. Several of the most significant clusters were apparently associated with common viral pathogens in a later analysis.

With regard to this clone: No antigen is known for it.

PCR primers comprised 60 Vbeta and 13 Jbeta primers. The repertoire was sequenced with immunoSEQ multiplex PCR; TCRdb's copy has only in-frame clones and lacks some. Among some 180,000 clones listed, 77% were seen once. This sequence originates from an older woman in good health and CMV-seropositive. The sequenced material came from PBMCs.

The CDR3 DNA reads TGTGCCAGCAGCTTAGACGGACAGAACTATGGCTACACCTTC. Encoded protein: CASSLDGQNYGYTF. The rearrangement joins TRBV7-2 to TRBJ1-2, with TRBD1 as a possible D gene (6 bases). Germline CDR1 and CDR2: SGHTA and FQGNSA. V was pared by 1 base and J by 2 bases, with 8 bases between. CDR3 length equals 14 residues.